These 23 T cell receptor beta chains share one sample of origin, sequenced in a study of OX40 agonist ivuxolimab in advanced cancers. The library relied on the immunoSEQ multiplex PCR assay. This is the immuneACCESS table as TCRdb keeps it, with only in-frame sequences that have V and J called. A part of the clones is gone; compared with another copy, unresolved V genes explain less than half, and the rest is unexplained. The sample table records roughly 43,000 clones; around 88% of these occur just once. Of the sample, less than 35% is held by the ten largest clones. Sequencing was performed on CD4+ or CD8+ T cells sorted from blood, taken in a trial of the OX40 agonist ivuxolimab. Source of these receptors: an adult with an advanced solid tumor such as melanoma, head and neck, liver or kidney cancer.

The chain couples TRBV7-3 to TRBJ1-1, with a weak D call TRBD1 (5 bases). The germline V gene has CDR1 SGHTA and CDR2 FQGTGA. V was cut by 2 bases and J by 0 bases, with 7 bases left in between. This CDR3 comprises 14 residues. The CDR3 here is CASSLGTVNTEAFF. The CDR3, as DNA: TGTGCCAGCAGCTTAGGGACGGTGAACACTGAAGCTTTCTTT.

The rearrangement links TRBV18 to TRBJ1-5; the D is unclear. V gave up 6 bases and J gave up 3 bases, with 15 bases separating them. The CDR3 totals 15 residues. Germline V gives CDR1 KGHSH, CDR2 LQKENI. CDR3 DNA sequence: TGTGCCAGCTCCTACGATGCAGGTCACAATCAGCCCCAGCATTTT. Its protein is CASSYDAGHNQPQHF.

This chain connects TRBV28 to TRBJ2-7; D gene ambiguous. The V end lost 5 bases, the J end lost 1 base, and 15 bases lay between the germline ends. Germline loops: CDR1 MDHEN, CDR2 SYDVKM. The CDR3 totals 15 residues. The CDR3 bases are TGTGCCAGCAGTCCCCAGCTAGGGCAGTCCTACGAGCAGTACTTC. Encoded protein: CASSPQLGQSYEQYF. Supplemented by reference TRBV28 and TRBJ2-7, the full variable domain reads DVKVTQSSRYLVKRTGEKVFLECVQDMDHENMFWYRQDPGLGLRLIYFSYDVKMKEKGDIPEGYSVSREKKERFSLILESASTNQTSMYLCASSPQLGQSYEQYFGPGTRLTVT.

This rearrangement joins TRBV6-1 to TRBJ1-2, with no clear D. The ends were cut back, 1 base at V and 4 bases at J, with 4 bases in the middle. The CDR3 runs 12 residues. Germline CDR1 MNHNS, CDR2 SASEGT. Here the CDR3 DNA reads TGTGCCAGCAGTGAAGGAGCCTATGGCTACACCTTC. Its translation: CASSEGAYGYTF.

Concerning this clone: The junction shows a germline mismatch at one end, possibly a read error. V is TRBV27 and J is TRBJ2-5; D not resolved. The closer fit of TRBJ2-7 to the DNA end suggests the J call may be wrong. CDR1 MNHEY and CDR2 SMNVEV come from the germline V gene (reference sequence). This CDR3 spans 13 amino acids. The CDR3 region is CASSFPDSHEQYF. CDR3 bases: TGTGCCAGCAGTTTCCCCGACTCCCACGAGCAGTACTTC.

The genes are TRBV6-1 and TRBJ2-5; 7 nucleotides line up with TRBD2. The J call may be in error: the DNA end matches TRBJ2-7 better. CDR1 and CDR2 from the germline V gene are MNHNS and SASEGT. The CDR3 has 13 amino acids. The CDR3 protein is CASSVERGYEQYF. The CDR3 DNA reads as TGTGCCAGCAGTGTGGAGCGGGGCTACGAGCAGTACTTC.

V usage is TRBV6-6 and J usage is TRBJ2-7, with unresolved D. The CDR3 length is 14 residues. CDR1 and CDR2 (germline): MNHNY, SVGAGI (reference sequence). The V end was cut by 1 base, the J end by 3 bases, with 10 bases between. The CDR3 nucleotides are TGTGCCAGCAGTTACTTTCCGGAAGACTACGAGCAGTACTTC. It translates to CASSYFPEDYEQYF.

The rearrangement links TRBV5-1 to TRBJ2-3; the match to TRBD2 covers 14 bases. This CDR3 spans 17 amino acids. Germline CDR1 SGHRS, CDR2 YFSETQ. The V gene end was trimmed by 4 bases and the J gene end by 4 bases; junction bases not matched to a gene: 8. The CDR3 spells CASSLLGLAGGADTQYF. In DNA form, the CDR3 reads TGCGCCAGCAGCCTCCTAGGACTAGCGGGGGGTGCAGATACGCAGTATTTT.

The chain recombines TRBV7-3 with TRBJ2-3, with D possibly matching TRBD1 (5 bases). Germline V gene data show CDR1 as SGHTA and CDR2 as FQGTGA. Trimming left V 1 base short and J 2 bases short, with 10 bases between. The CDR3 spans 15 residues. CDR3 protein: CASSLSGQATDTQYF. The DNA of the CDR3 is TGTGCCAGCAGCTTAAGCGGACAAGCCACAGATACGCAGTATTTT.

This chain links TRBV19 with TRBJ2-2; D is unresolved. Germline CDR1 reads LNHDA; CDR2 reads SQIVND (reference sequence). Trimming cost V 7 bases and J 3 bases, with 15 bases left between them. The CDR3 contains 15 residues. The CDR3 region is CASKLTPGDTGELFF. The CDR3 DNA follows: TGTGCCAGTAAACTCACTCCTGGGGACACCGGGGAGCTGTTTTTT.

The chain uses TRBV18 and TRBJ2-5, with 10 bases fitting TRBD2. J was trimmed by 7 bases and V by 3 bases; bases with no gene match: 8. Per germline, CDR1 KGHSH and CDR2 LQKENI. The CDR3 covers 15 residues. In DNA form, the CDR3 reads TGTGCCAGCTCACCTACTAGCGGGACTAAGGGGACCCAGTACTTC. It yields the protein CASSPTSGTKGTQYF.

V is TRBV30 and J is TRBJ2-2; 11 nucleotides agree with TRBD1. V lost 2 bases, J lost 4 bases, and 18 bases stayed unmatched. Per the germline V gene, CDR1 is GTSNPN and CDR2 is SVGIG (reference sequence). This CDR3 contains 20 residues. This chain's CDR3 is CAWSPLRTGGLAGPTGELFF. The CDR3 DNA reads TGTGCCTGGAGTCCCCTCAGGACAGGGGGCCTAGCGGGTCCCACCGGGGAGCTGTTTTTT.

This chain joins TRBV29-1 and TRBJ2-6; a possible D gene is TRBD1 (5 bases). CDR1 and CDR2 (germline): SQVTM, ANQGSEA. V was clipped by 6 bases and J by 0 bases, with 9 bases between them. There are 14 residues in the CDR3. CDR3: CSVPQGSGANVLTF. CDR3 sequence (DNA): TGCAGCGTGCCGCAGGGCTCTGGGGCCAACGTCCTGACTTTC.

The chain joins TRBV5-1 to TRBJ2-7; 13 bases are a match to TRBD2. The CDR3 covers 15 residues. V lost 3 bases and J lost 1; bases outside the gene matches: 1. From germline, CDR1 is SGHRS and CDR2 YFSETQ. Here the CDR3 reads CASSSGLAGSYEQYF. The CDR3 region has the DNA TGCGCCAGCAGCTCGGGACTAGCGGGATCCTACGAGCAGTACTTC.

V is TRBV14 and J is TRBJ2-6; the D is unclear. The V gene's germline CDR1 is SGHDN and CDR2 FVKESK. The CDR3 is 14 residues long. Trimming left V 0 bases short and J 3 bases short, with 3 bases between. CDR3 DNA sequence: TGTGCCAGCAGCCAAGATGATGGGGCCAACGTCCTGACTTTC. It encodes CASSQDDGANVLTF.

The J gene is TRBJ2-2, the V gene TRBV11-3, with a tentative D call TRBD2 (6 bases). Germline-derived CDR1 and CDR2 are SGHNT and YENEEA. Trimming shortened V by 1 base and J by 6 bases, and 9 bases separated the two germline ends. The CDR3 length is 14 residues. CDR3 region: CASSLVGSAGELFF. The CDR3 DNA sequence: TGTGCCAGCAGCTTAGTCGGGAGCGCCGGGGAGCTGTTTTTT. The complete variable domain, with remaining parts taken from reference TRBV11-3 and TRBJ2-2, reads EAGVVQSPRYKIIEKKQPVAFWCNPISGHNTLYWYLQNLGQGPELLIRYENEEAVDDSQLPKDRFSAERLKGVDSTLKIQPAELGDSAVYLCASSLVGSAGELFFGEGSRLTVL.

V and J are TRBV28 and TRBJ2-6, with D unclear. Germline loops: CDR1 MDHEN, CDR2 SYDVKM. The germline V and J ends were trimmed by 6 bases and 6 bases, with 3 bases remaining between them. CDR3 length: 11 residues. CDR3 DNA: TGTGCCAGCAGGTCGGCCAACGTCCTGACTTTC. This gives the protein CASRSANVLTF.

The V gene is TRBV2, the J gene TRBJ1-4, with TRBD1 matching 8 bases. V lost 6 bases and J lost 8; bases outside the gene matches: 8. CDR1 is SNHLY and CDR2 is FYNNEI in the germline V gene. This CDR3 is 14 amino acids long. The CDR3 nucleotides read TGTGCCAGCAGACCGACAGGGGCCTTGGAAAAACTGTTTTTT. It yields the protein CASRPTGALEKLFF. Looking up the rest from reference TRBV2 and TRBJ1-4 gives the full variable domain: EPEVTQTPSHQVTQMGQEVILRCVPISNHLYFYWYRQILGQKVEFLVSFYNNEISEKSEIFDDQFSVERPDGSNFTLKIRSTKLEDSAMYFCASRPTGALEKLFFGSGTQLSVL.

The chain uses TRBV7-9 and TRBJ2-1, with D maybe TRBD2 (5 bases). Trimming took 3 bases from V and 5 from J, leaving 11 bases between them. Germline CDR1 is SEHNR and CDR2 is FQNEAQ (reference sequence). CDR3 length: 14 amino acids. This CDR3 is CASSFNLGDNEQFF. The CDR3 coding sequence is TGTGCCAGCAGCTTCAATCTCGGGGACAATGAGCAGTTCTTC.

The CDR3 coding sequence is TGTGCCAGCGTGAGCGTCGGAGTGAGTGAAAAACTGTTTTTT. It translates to CASVSVGVSEKLFF. This chain joins TRBV2 and TRBJ1-4, with no clear D. Trimming removed 8 bases from V and 7 bases from J, with 17 bases in between. The CDR3 is made up of 14 amino acids. The germline V gene has CDR1 SNHLY and CDR2 FYNNEI.

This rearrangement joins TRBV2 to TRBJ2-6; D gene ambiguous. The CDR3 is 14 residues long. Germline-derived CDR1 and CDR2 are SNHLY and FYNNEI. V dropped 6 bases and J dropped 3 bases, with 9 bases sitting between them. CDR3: CASRTFSGANVLTF. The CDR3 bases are TGTGCCAGCAGGACCTTCAGTGGGGCCAACGTCCTGACTTTC.

The CDR3 nucleotides are TGTGCCAGCAGTTCGGGACAAGCCTACAATGAGCAGTTCTTC. Translating gives CASSSGQAYNEQFF. The genes are TRBV6-5 and TRBJ2-1, with D perhaps TRBD1 (6 bases). The germline V gene encodes CDR1 MNHEY and CDR2 SVGAGI. This CDR3 has 14 residues. The ends were cut back, 4 bases at V and 2 bases at J, with 9 bases in the middle.

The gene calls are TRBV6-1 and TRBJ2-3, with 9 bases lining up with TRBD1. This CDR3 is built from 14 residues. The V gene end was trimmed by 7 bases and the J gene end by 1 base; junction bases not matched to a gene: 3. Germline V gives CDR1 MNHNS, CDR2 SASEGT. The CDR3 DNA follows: TGTGCCAGCAAGACAGGGGGGGGCACAGATACGCAGTATTTT. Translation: CASKTGGGTDTQYF.